A single T cell receptor (beta chain) is shown here with its context. No antigen is known for it. The entry originates in a study of radiation and T cells in renal cell carcinoma. Study findings and constraints: Only small tumor regions of roughly 0.96 g were sampled. Compared with controls, irradiated tumors had more, larger dominant CDR3 motifs.

Treatment meaning: treatment-naive control, cytoreductive nephrectomy. Treatment-naive patients without radiation supplied the control tumors at nephrectomy. Controls included a few female and about a dozen male donors, resected 2011 to 2014. The assay was immunoSEQ multiplex PCR, and TCRdb's table has in-frame clones only and misses some. In the table there are more than 15,000 clones, over 50% of which are singletons. The sequenced sample was tumor tissue, obtained from a patient whose treatment was nephrectomy without radiotherapy. The receptor's source is a man between 50 and 59 years old with renal cell carcinoma.

CDR3 residues: CASSRTGGIGTEAFF. In nucleotides, the CDR3 is TGTGCCAGTAGCCGGACAGGGGGCATAGGCACTGAAGCTTTCTTT. The V and J genes are TRBV19 and TRBJ1-1; 11 bases line up with TRBD1. Looked up from germline, CDR1 is LNHDA and CDR2 is SQIVND (reference sequence). This CDR3 has 15 amino acids. V lost 6 bases to trimming and J lost 4 bases; unmatched junction nucleotides: 7.